The table lists the clone carrying this T cell receptor beta chain with a few counts. The antigen remains undetermined. The source of the sample is a study of blood T cells in healthy people across ages. Study-level results: PBMC samples, being unsorted, prevented any conclusive comparison of naive and antigen-experienced cells.

The CDR3 is 13 residues long. From germline, CDR1 is SGHRS and CDR2 YFSETQ. V lost 5 bases, J lost 6 bases, and 13 bases lay in between. Per-sample yields of isolated PBMCs were at least 6.5 million. The use of a sample-barcoded 5' primer and a J-beta primer mix characterized a second PCR of 7 to 11 cycles. Tagging of each cDNA molecule was performed by a template-switch adaptor with 12 random nucleotides. From the 5' RACE reads, TCRdb called clonotypes with MiXCR, one entry per CDR3 protein. This table holds 780,000 or so distinct CDR3 sequences, 56% found once. The sequence was collected from a man aged 35 to 55 in good health. The chain has TRBV5-1 and TRBJ2-3; tentatively, D is TRBD2 (6 bases). Input material: blood. The CDR3 DNA follows: TGCGCCAGCAGATGGGGGGTCGATGATACGCAGTATTTT. Translated, it gives CASRWGVDDTQYF. Together with reference TRBV5-1 and TRBJ2-3, the CDR3 gives the full variable domain: KAGVTQTPRYLIKTRGQQVTLSCSPISGHRSVSWYQQTPGQGLQFLFEYFSETQRNKGNFPGRFSGRQFSNSRSEMNVSTLELGDSALYLCASRWGVDDTQYFGPGTRLTVL.